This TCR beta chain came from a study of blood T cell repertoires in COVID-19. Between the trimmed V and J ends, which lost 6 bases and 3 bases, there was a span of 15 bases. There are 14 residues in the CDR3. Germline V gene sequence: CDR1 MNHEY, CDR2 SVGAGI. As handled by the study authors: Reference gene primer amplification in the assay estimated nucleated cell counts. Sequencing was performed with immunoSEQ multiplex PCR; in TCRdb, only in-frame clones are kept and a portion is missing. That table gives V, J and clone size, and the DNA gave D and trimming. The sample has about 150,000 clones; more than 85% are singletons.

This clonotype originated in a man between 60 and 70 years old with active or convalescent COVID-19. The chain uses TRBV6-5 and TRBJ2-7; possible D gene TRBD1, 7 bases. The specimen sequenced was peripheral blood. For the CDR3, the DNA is TGTGCCAGCAGAAACAGGGGAGGAAGCTACGAGCAGTACTTC. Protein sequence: CASRNRGGSYEQYF.